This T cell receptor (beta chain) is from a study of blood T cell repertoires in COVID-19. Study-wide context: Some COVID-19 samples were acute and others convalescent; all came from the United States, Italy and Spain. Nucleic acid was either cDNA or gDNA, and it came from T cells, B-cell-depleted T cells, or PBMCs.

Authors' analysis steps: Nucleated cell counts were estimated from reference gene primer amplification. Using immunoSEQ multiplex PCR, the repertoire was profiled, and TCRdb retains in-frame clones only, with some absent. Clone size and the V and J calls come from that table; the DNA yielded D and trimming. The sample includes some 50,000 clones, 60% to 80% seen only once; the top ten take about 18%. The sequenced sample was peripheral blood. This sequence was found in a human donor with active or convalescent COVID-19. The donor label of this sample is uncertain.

This CDR3 reads CRGQGFETQYF. The CDR3 bases are TGCAGGGGACAGGGGTTCGAGACCCAGTACTTC. The J gene is TRBJ2-5, the V gene TRBV20-1; 10 positions match TRBD1. The CDR3 spans 11 residues. Germline CDR1 reads DFQATT; CDR2 reads SNEGSKA (reference sequence).